The clone carrying this TCR beta chain occurred once. Its matching antigen is unknown. Assay used: immunoSEQ multiplex PCR; TCRdb lists only in-frame clones, some missing. This sample carries about 52,000 clones, over 65% of them seen once, and the ten largest clones take 1% to 1.5%. Time point reported: pretreatment peripheral blood. Between 1 and 8 samples per patient were obtained, pretreatment and on-treatment. This sample is part of a study of PD-L1 blockade in urothelial cancer. The wider study: Patients with male sex and bladder-origin urothelial cancer accounted for about 85% of the roughly 29 enrolled. The authors examined blood 3 weeks (second dose) and 6 weeks after treatment start.

Regarding the study as a whole: At 3 weeks on treatment, tumor-associated clones expanded more with durable benefit.

This CDR3 has 14 amino acids. V trimming: 3 bases; J trimming: 4 bases; junction bases outside the gene matches: 3. Per the germline V gene, CDR1 is SGHTA and CDR2 is FQGNSA. Sequencing used PBMCs, obtained around atezolizumab (anti-PD-L1) treatment. This TCR was sampled from a man aged 50 to 59 with urothelial cancer. V usage is TRBV7-2 and J usage is TRBJ2-7, with 10 bases fitting TRBD2. The CDR3 loop is CASSLTSGQYEQYF. The CDR3 DNA sequence: TGTGCCAGCAGCTTGACTAGCGGGCAGTACGAGCAGTACTTC.